This T cell receptor (beta chain) was captured in a study of blood T cells in healthy people across ages. Combining a sample-barcoded 5' primer with a J-beta primer mix, a second PCR ran for roughly 6 to 12 cycles. MiXCR, run by TCRdb on the 5' RACE reads, gives a single entry per CDR3 protein. The data show 1.5 million to 2 million distinct CDR3 sequences, about 50% seen once. This clonotype occurred a few times. The target antigen is unknown. Study-wide points: Bulk PBMC profiling left naive and antigen-experienced comparisons inconclusive.

Specimen: blood. The clonotype comes from a woman aged 40-49 years in good health.

The CDR3 region has the DNA TGTGCCAGCAGCGTAGACTCGCTTAACTATGGCTACACCTTC. As protein: CASSVDSLNYGYTF. The chain carries TRBV9 and TRBJ1-2; D is undetermined. Trimming removed 0 bases at V and 1 base at J, with 7 bases between. Germline CDR1 and CDR2: SGDLS and YYNGEE. The CDR3 totals 14 residues.